The source of this T cell receptor beta chain is a study of T cell changes during pregnancy in multiple sclerosis (dated by TCRdb to between 2018 and 2021). In the study overall: The study examined how the T cell repertoire changed over the course of pregnancy in women with multiple sclerosis.

Libraries were constructed by the immunoSEQ multiplex PCR assay. The clones in this table, taken by TCRdb from immuneACCESS, are in-frame only. Not every clone is retained; where verified, under half of the shortfall comes from an unresolved V gene, and the cause of the rest is unknown. In this sample the table shows approximately 40,000 clones, roughly 90% of which occur a single time. The top ten clonotypes cover more than 0.9% of the sample. As regards this clone: The antigen this receptor binds is unknown. No per-base quality is available; no much larger clone lies one base away.

Trimming accounts for 1 base at V and 5 bases at J, while the number of junction bases matched to no gene is 13. Including cysteine and phenylalanine, the CDR3 has 18 amino acids. Just CDR3 DNA is preserved here, 54 bases in frame from base 1. Reading the germline V gene (reference sequence) gives CDR1 LNHDA and CDR2 SQIVND. Specimen: CD4+ T cells from peripheral blood mononuclear cells, collected in the second trimester of pregnancy. Recombination joined TRBV19 with TRBJ2-7; 11 middle bases align to TRBD2. This clonotype was obtained from a female donor with multiple sclerosis, enrolled in a pregnancy study. The DNA sequence is as follows: TGTGCCAGTAGTATAGGATTACTAGCGGGGGTAAGTTCGCACGAGCAGTACTTC. It codes for CASSIGLLAGVSSHEQYF.